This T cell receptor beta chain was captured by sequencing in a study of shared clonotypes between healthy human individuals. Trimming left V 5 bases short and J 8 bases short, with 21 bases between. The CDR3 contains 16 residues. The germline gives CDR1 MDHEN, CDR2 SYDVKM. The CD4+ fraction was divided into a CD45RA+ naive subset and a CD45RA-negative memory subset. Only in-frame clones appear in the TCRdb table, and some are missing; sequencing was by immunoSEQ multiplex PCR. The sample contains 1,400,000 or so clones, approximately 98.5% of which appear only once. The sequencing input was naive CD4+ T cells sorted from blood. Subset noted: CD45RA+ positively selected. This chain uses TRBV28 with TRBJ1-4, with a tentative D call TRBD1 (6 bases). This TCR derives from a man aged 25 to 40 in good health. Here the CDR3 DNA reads TGTGCCAGCAGTCCGCCCTGGACAGACCCTAGAGAAAAACTGTTTTTT. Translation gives CASSPPWTDPREKLFF.